The 26 T cell receptor beta chains reported below all come from one sample, sequenced in a study of T cell responses to AZD1222 COVID-19 vaccine (dated by TCRdb to the early 2020s). The sample's time point label, decoded: about 28 days (+/-7) after the second vaccine dose. Library preparation used the immunoSEQ multiplex PCR assay. In its TCRdb copy, this immuneACCESS table keeps in-frame sequences only and misses some clones. Where compared with another copy, unresolved V genes explain less than half of these, and the others have no known cause. The sample table shows fewer than 150,000 clones, and 92% are seen once. The top ten hold about a tenth of the sample. The sequences come from peripheral blood, collected 28 days after the second AZD1222 dose. The origin of the receptors is an adult who received the AZD1222 COVID-19 vaccine.

The chain recombines TRBV7-9 with TRBJ2-7, with D perhaps TRBD2 (5 bases). The V end lost 2 bases, the J end lost 3 bases, and 17 bases lay between the germline ends. The length of the CDR3 is 16 residues. The germline gives CDR1 SEHNR, CDR2 FQNEAQ (reference sequence). CDR3 sequence (DNA): TGTGCCAGCAGCTTAAGTGGCCCCACCGGGGACTACGAGCAGTACTTC. This codes for CASSLSGPTGDYEQYF.

The chain couples TRBV19 to TRBJ1-6; D is unresolved. Per the germline V gene, CDR1 is LNHDA and CDR2 is SQIVND (reference sequence). CDR3 length: 14 residues. V was pared by 3 bases and J by 6 bases, with 9 bases between. The CDR3 DNA sequence: TGTGCCAGTAGTATGCGCGGGGTTAATTCACCCCTCCACTTT. It codes for CASSMRGVNSPLHF.

The chain links TRBV6-5 to TRBJ1-2, with no clear D. Looked up from germline, CDR1 is MNHEY and CDR2 is SVGAGI. This CDR3 is built from 13 residues. Trimming took off 0 bases at V and 5 bases at J, with 7 bases between the two ends. CDR3 residues: CASSYSTLYGYTF. The CDR3 DNA follows: TGTGCCAGCAGTTACTCGACTCTTTATGGCTACACCTTC.

The V and J genes are TRBV2 and TRBJ2-7; D is ambiguous. Germline CDR1 reads SNHLY; CDR2 reads FYNNEI. The V gene lost 2 bases and the J gene lost 1 base, with 18 bases spanning the gap. The CDR3 contains 17 residues. CDR3 sequence reads: CASSEPGKGFLSYEQYF. In DNA form, the CDR3 reads TGTGCCAGCAGTGAACCGGGTAAAGGGTTCTTATCCTACGAGCAGTACTTC.

Concerning this clone itself: One junction end does not reproduce the germline sequence, and a read error may be involved. This chain connects TRBV7-7 to TRBJ2-2; D is possibly TRBD1 (5 bases). This CDR3 is built from 13 residues. Germline loops: CDR1 SSHAT, CDR2 FNYEAQ (reference sequence). The CDR3 reads CASSSSGPRELFF. DNA of the CDR3: TGTGCTAGCAGCTCCTCAGGGCCCCGAGAGCTGTTTTTT.

This clone was observed a handful of times. The rearrangement joins TRBV19 to TRBJ2-2; TRBD2 might be the D (6 bases). This CDR3 region has 14 residues. CDR1 is LNHDA, CDR2 SQIVND, per germline (reference sequence). The germline V and J ends were trimmed by 5 bases and 5 bases, with 12 bases remaining between them. This CDR3 reads CASSGGTHTGELFF. DNA for the CDR3: TGTGCCAGTAGTGGGGGGACTCATACCGGGGAGCTGTTTTTT.

The V gene is TRBV6-5, the J gene TRBJ1-2; 8 nucleotides match TRBD1. V trimming: 4 bases; J trimming: 4 bases; junction bases outside the gene matches: 11. The CDR3 contains 16 residues. Germline V gene data show CDR1 as MNHEY and CDR2 as SVGAGI. CDR3 loop: CASSSPGQGRSYGYTF. DNA for the CDR3: TGTGCCAGCAGTTCCCCCGGACAGGGCCGAAGCTATGGCTACACCTTC.

This sequence joins TRBV28 and TRBJ1-5, with 7 bases fitting TRBD1. The V and J ends lost 6 bases and 5 bases, in that order; junction bases with no gene match: 7. Germline V gene sequence: CDR1 MDHEN, CDR2 SYDVKM. The CDR3 is made up of 14 amino acids. The CDR3: CASREGTEDQPQHF. CDR3 DNA: TGTGCCAGCAGAGAAGGGACAGAGGATCAGCCCCAGCATTTT.

This clone was picked up one time. The chain employs TRBV29-1 and TRBJ1-2; 7 bases line up with TRBD1. CDR3 length equals 13 residues. The germline V gene has CDR1 SQVTM and CDR2 ANQGSEA. Losses at the gene ends were 2 bases for V and 4 bases for J; bases not matched to a gene: 4. The CDR3 DNA follows: TGCAGCGTTGAAATACAGGGGAGCTATGGCTACACCTTC. Its protein product is CSVEIQGSYGYTF.

The chain has TRBV16 and TRBJ1-2, with D perhaps TRBD1 (6 bases). V gave up 1 base and J gave up 0 bases, with 12 bases separating them. The CDR3 is made up of 16 amino acids. Per germline, CDR1 KGHSY and CDR2 FQNENV. The DNA for the CDR3 is TGTGCCAGCAGCCAATTTTTGGCAGGGGCTAACTATGGCTACACCTTC. Its protein product is CASSQFLAGANYGYTF. Based on the CDR3 plus reference TRBV16 and TRBJ1-2, the full variable domain is GEEVAQTPKHLVRGEGQKAKLYCAPIKGHSYVFWYQQVLKNEFKFLISFQNENVFDETGMPKERFSAKCLPNSPCSLEIQATKLEDSAVYFCASSQFLAGANYGYTFGSGTRLTVV.

V and J are TRBV6-5 and TRBJ1-1, with D unclear. CDR1 is MNHEY and CDR2 is SVGAGI in the germline V gene. CDR3 size: 14 residues. The V end was cut by 2 bases, the J end by 2 bases, with 9 bases between. For the CDR3, the DNA is TGTGCCAGCAGTTACGGGAGAGGAAACACTGAAGCTTTCTTT. It specifies CASSYGRGNTEAFF.

The chain couples TRBV28 to TRBJ1-2; D is possibly TRBD1 (6 bases). Looked up from germline, CDR1 is MDHEN and CDR2 is SYDVKM. The CDR3 runs to 12 residues. Trimming left V 9 bases short and J 6 bases short, with 14 bases between. CDR3 nucleotide sequence: TGTGCCAGTCAAAACAGGGACGATGGCTACACCTTC. It encodes CASQNRDDGYTF.

The V gene is TRBV27, the J gene TRBJ2-2; a weak D match, TRBD1 (6 bases). The ends were cut back, 4 bases at V and 2 bases at J, with 14 bases in the middle. Germline loops: CDR1 MNHEY, CDR2 SMNVEV (reference sequence). The CDR3 consists of 16 residues. The CDR3 DNA reads as TGTGCCAGCAGTTCTTGGGCAGGGGACAACACCGGGGAGCTGTTTTTT. Translating gives CASSSWAGDNTGELFF.

The chain has TRBV28 and TRBJ1-1; D might be TRBD1 (6 bases). There are 14 residues in the CDR3. V lost 5 bases and J lost 4, with 14 bases in between. Germline CDR1 reads MDHEN; CDR2 reads SYDVKM. CDR3 DNA: TGTGCCAGCAGTAACCTCAGGGGATCCACTGAAGCTTTCTTT. Its protein is CASSNLRGSTEAFF.

DNA of the CDR3: TGTGCCAGCAGCCCCCGGGACAGCAATGAAAAACTGTTTTTT. Protein: CASSPRDSNEKLFF. The gene calls are TRBV4-2 and TRBJ1-4, with TRBD1 matching over 7 bases. This CDR3 has 14 amino acids. CDR1 is LGHNA, CDR2 YNFKEQ, per germline. With V trimmed by 4 bases and J by 5 bases, 4 bases remained unmatched.

The V call is TRBV30, the J call TRBJ2-7; TRBD1 might be the D (6 bases). Deletions cut 4 bases from V and 2 bases from J, with 12 bases between. This CDR3 region has 13 residues. Germline V lookup: CDR1 GTSNPN, CDR2 SVGIG (reference sequence). CDR3 sequence: CAWNPGQPYEQYF. CDR3 sequence (DNA): TGTGCCTGGAACCCCGGACAGCCCTACGAGCAGTACTTC.

The V gene is TRBV6-5, the J gene TRBJ1-5; no reliable D call. The germline V gene has CDR1 MNHEY and CDR2 SVGAGI. This CDR3 spans 15 amino acids. V was pared by 2 bases and J by 4 bases, with 12 bases between. CDR3 sequence: CASSYPFDENQPQHF. As DNA, the CDR3 is TGTGCCAGCAGTTACCCCTTCGACGAAAATCAGCCCCAGCATTTT.

The CDR3 region has the DNA TGTGCCAGCAGCTTAGGGTCGGGAACATACAATGAGCAGTTCTTC. This encodes CASSLGSGTYNEQFF. This sequence joins TRBV7-9 and TRBJ2-1; D perhaps matches TRBD2 (5 bases). The CDR3 runs to 15 residues. Germline lookup yields CDR1 SEHNR and CDR2 FQNEAQ (reference sequence). The V end lost 1 base, the J end lost 4 bases, and 11 bases lay between the germline ends.

This chain connects TRBV6-1 to TRBJ1-1, with D tentatively TRBD1 (5 bases). The V gene lost 7 bases and the J gene lost 4 bases, with 13 bases spanning the gap. CDR1 is MNHNS, CDR2 SASEGT, per germline. CDR3 length equals 13 residues. CDR3 DNA: TGTGCCAGCACGGCCCTGGGGGGCACTGAAGCTTTCTTT. Amino acid sequence: CASTALGGTEAFF.

The J gene is TRBJ1-3, the V gene TRBV6-5, with a weak D call TRBD1 (5 bases). CDR1 is MNHEY and CDR2 is SVGAGI in the germline V gene. V was trimmed by 6 bases and J by 4 bases, leaving 10 bases between them. The CDR3 consists of 13 residues. CDR3: CASRIPGGNTIYF. CDR3 DNA sequence: TGTGCCAGCAGGATTCCAGGGGGAAACACCATATATTTT.

The V gene is TRBV4-1, the J gene TRBJ2-5; D is perhaps TRBD2 (5 bases). Trimming took 4 bases from V and 3 from J, leaving 12 bases between them. The CDR3 is made up of 14 amino acids. Germline CDR1 is MGHRA and CDR2 is YSYEKL. The CDR3 spells CASSREKREETQYF. Here the CDR3 DNA reads TGCGCCAGCAGCCGGGAGAAGCGAGAAGAGACCCAGTACTTC.

The chain uses TRBV4-2 and TRBJ2-7, with 10 positions matching TRBD2. V gave up 0 bases and J gave up 3 bases; unmatched junction bases: 2. This CDR3 is 15 amino acids long. Germline CDR1 reads LGHNA; CDR2 reads YNFKEQ. The CDR3 coding sequence is TGTGCCAGCAGCCAAGAGGCTAGCGGGAGCTACGAGCAGTACTTC. It is translated as CASSQEASGSYEQYF.

The chain has TRBV14 and TRBJ1-2; D is ambiguous. Germline CDR1 SGHDN, CDR2 FVKESK. V was shortened by 1 base and J by 3 bases, with 9 bases between the two germline ends. CDR3 length: 14 amino acids. DNA for the CDR3: TGTGCCAGCAGCCAAGTCGGCCGGGACTATGGCTACACCTTC. Translated, it gives CASSQVGRDYGYTF.

V gene TRBV6-5 combines with J gene TRBJ2-7; D is possibly TRBD2 (6 bases). Germline CDR1 MNHEY, CDR2 SVGAGI. Trimming cost V 11 bases and J 0 bases, with 14 bases left between them. This CDR3 region has 13 residues. CDR3 DNA: TGTGCCCTGGGGGGACCAAGCTCCTACGAGCAGTACTTC. Translation: CALGGPSSYEQYF.

The chain couples TRBV9 to TRBJ2-2; D unclear. The CDR3 consists of 12 residues. CDR1 is SGDLS and CDR2 is YYNGEE in the germline V gene. V was clipped by 2 bases and J by 7 bases, with 6 bases between them. CDR3 sequence reads: CASSVGVGELFF. CDR3 sequence (DNA): TGTGCCAGCAGCGTTGGGGTCGGGGAGCTGTTTTTT.

The chain links TRBV5-1 to TRBJ2-7; unclear D gene. The CDR3 extends over 14 amino acids. Per the germline V gene, CDR1 is SGHRS and CDR2 is YFSETQ. V lost 0 bases to trimming and J lost 2 bases, with 9 bases between them. The chain's CDR3 is CASSLGAGAYEQYF. In DNA, the CDR3 is TGCGCCAGCAGCTTGGGGGCTGGAGCCTACGAGCAGTACTTC.